The source of this T cell receptor beta chain is a study of blood T cell repertoires in COVID-19. On the study more broadly: The origin of the acute and convalescent COVID-19 samples was the United States, Italy and Spain. PBMCs, B-cell-depleted T cells, or T cells provided the cDNA or gDNA that made up the material.

As handled by the study authors: Amplification with reference gene primers provided the estimates of nucleated cell counts. Assay: immunoSEQ multiplex PCR; the TCRdb copy retains only in-frame clones and omits some. The V and J calls and clone size were taken over from that table, and D and trimming were inferred from the DNA. The sample carries roughly 330,000 clones, approximately 88% recorded once. The CDR3 length is 16 residues. With 3 bases clipped from V and 4 bases from J, the junction kept 3 bases outside the gene matches. Germline V gene data show CDR1 as MDHEN and CDR2 as SYDVKM. Followed over time, Seattle patients had been enrolled while infection was active.

The clonotype originates from a man aged 30 to 45 with COVID-19, enrolled during active disease. Sequencing was performed on peripheral blood. The J gene is TRBJ2-5, the V gene TRBV28, with 15 bases fitting TRBD2. The CDR3 sequence: CASSFGLAGGPETQYF. The CDR3 nucleotides are TGTGCCAGCAGTTTCGGACTAGCGGGAGGGCCAGAGACCCAGTACTTC.